This entry features one T cell receptor beta chain sequence. Its matching antigen is unknown. The data stem from a study of T-cell memory formation after mild COVID-19. 5'RACE primed from the constant segment yielded TCR alpha and TCR beta cDNA libraries bearing sample barcodes and UMIs. TCRdb re-derived calls from the 5' RACE reads in MiXCR, one entry per CDR3 protein. The sample shows some 310,000 distinct CDR3 sequences, 20% to 25% of them seen only once. V lost 2 bases, J lost 0 bases, and 6 bases lay in between. This CDR3 contains 15 residues. CDR1 is SGHRS, CDR2 YFSETQ, per germline. Study-wide findings and caveats: Day 15 to 85 contracting clones showed balanced CD4/CD8; day 15 to 37 expanders favored CD4+. Some responding clones appeared in pre-infection memory, suggesting cross-reactive memory joined.

Sequenced material: PBMCs or a T cell subset sorted from them (not recorded which). The V gene is TRBV5-1, the J gene TRBJ2-6; the D is unclear. The source of this sequence is a young man who had mild COVID-19 (a few samples of this study predate the infection). Cell type and time point are not known. CDR3 in amino acids: CASSFLSSGANVLTF. The CDR3 region has the DNA TGCGCCAGCAGCTTTCTCAGCTCTGGGGCCAACGTCCTGACTTTC.